This TCR beta chain was captured by sequencing in a study of T cells in Graves' hyperthyroidism and ophthalmopathy. V was clipped by 6 bases and J by 5 bases; unmatched bases: 13. The germline V gene has CDR1 LNHDA and CDR2 SQIVND (reference sequence). The length of the CDR3 is 17 residues. Exclusion criteria comprised uncontrolled infection, other autoimmune disease, pregnancy or lactation. Diagnoses used clinical symptoms, serum thyroxine and TRAb, thyroid ultrasound and orbital computed tomography. Amplified TCR beta CDR3 regions came from RNA transcripts. During a first-round RT-PCR of the TCR CDR3, the HTBI primer set was used. TCRdb passed the multiplex PCR reads through MiXCR, listing each CDR3 protein once. This sample has about 580,000 distinct CDR3 sequences; roughly 46% occur once, and the top ten carry roughly 8.2%.

The chain recombines TRBV19 with TRBJ1-1; 12 bases align to TRBD1. The receptor comes from a woman between 18 and 29 years old with Graves' hyperthyroidism. Sequencing was performed on peripheral blood or thyroid tissue (not recorded which). In DNA, the CDR3 is TGTGCCAGTAGCCAACCGACCGGGGACAGGGGGCTGACTGAAGCTTTCTTT. Translation: CASSQPTGDRGLTEAFF.